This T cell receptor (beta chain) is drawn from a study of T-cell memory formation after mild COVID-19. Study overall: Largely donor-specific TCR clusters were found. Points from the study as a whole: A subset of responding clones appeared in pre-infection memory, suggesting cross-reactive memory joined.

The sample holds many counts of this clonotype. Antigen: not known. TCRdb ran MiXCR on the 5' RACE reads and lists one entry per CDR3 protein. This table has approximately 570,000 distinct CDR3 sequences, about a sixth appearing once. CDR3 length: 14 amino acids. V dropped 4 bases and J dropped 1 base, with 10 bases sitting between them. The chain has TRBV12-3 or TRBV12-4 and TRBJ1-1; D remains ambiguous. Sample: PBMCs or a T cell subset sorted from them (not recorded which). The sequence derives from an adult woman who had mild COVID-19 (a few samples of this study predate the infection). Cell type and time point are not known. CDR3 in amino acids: CASSSRTGNTEAFF. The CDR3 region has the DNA TGTGCCAGCAGTTCAAGGACGGGGAACACTGAAGCTTTCTTT.